A selection of T cell receptor beta chains follows, all from one sample in a study of graft-versus-host responses after intestinal transplantation. Using immunoSEQ multiplex PCR, the repertoire was profiled, and TCRdb retains in-frame clones only, with some absent. In the table there are roughly 17,000 clones, 82% of which are singletons. The input for sequencing was ileum tissue, taken 17 days after transplant. These receptors originate from a human patient who received an intestinal transplant, so some T cells may come from the graft donor. Both conserved end residues are part of each CDR3. D genes are given only for firm matches. Not every row has a clone size; where given, it reads once, few, many or a size class.

15	TRBV5-6	-	TRBD2	TRBJ2-1	TGTGCCAGCAGCCCAGGCGGGGGGTGGTACAATGAGCAGTTCTTC	CASSPGGGWYNEQFF
20	TRBV7-8	-	-	TRBJ2-1	TGTGCCAGCAGCTTAACTGTTGAAGGTCCTCGAGCCGGTTGGGATAATGAGCAGTTCTTC	CASSLTVEGPRAGWDNEQFF
15	TRBV28	-	TRBD1	TRBJ1-4	TGTGCCAGCAGTTTGTATCGACAGGGGTGGAAAAAACTGTTTTTT	CASSLYRQGWKKLFF
16	TRBV7-4	-	-	TRBJ2-2	TGTGCCAGCAGCTTAGTTCGTCGGTGGGCGGACGGGGAGCTGTTTTTT	CASSLVRRWADGELFF
11	TRBV6-5	-	-	TRBJ2-1	TGTGCCAGCAGCCATGGAAGAGAGCAGTTCTTC	CASSHGREQFF
14	TRBV27	-	-	TRBJ2-7	TGTGCCAGCAGCCTACAGGTGGGGTCCTACGAGCAGTACTTC	CASSLQVGSYEQYF
14	TRBV5-6	-	-	TRBJ1-2	TGTGCCAGCAGCTTGAGGTTAACTAACTATGGCTACACCTTC	CASSLRLTNYGYTF
13	TRBV30	-	-	TRBJ2-7	TGTGCCTGGAGTGTACCTAGCTCCTACGAGCAGTACTTC	CAWSVPSSYEQYF
14	TRBV6-1	few	TRBD2	TRBJ2-3	TGTGCCAGCAGGCAAGCGGGAGCCACAGATACGCAGTATTTT	CASRQAGATDTQYF
13	TRBV4-1	few	-	TRBJ2-7	TGCGCCAGCAGCCAAGATTCGGACGACGAGCAGTACTTC	CASSQDSDDEQYF
13	TRBV28	-	TRBD2	TRBJ2-7	TGTGCCACCAAGACCGGGACTAGCAACGAGCAGTACTTC	CATKTGTSNEQYF
16	TRBV18	once	-	TRBJ2-2	TGTGCCAGCTCACCACCTGGACCAGCGAACACCGGGGAGCTGTTTTTT	CASSPPGPANTGELFF
16	TRBV6-5	-	TRBD2	TRBJ2-7	TGTGCCAGCAGTTACTCTCTCGGCGGGAGTATCCACGAGCAGTACTTC	CASSYSLGGSIHEQYF
16	TRBV18	once	-	TRBJ2-7	TGTGCCAGCTCACCACCTGGCTGGGGACTCGATTACGAGCAGTACTTC	CASSPPGWGLDYEQYF
15	TRBV28	-	TRBD1	TRBJ1-2	TGTGCCAGCAGTCCCCCGACAGGGGTTATGTATGGCTACACCTTC	CASSPPTGVMYGYTF
16	TRBV7-9	-	-	TRBJ1-2	TGTGCCAGCAGCCCGTGGGGGGGGGCAGGGCACTATGGCTACACCTTC	CASSPWGGAGHYGYTF
15	TRBV5-1	-	TRBD1	TRBJ2-3	TGCGCCAGCAGCCACGGACAGGGAATCACAGATACGCAGTATTTT	CASSHGQGITDTQYF
14	TRBV28	-	-	TRBJ1-5	TGTGCCAGCAGTTTCTTGGGGTCCGGGCAGCCCCAGCATTTT	CASSFLGSGQPQHF
15	TRBV25-1	-	TRBD2	TRBJ2-1	TGTGCCAGCAGTGCGCTAGCGGGAGAGGCAAATGAGCAGTTCTTC	CASSALAGEANEQFF
13	TRBV7-9	-	-	TRBJ2-3	TGTGCCAGCAGCTCAATGGACAGAAATACGCAGTATTTT	CASSSMDRNTQYF
17	TRBV5-4	-	-	TRBJ2-2	TGTGCCAGCAGCTTGGGTTTACGCGGGAAGGGCGCCGGGGAGCTGTTTTTT	CASSLGLRGKGAGELFF
16	TRBV7-9	-	TRBD2	TRBJ2-3	TGTGCCAGCAGCGCCTCGGGACTAGCGGTTACAGATACGCAGTATTTT	CASSASGLAVTDTQYF
14	TRBV25-1	-	-	TRBJ2-3	TGTGCCAGCAGTGAATCTGCGGGTGCAGATACGCAGTATTTT	CASSESAGADTQYF
12	TRBV5-1	-	-	TRBJ2-1	TGCGCCAGCAGCTTGCGTGCCAATGAGCAGTTCTTC	CASSLRANEQFF
13	TRBV6-5	-	-	TRBJ1-1	TGTGCCAGCAGAAGAACAGGGCGCACTGAAGCTTTCTTT	CASRRTGRTEAFF